Below, 10 T cell receptor beta chains from the same sample are listed, as sequenced in a study of metastatic and nonmetastatic thyroid tumors. Patients were all untreated before their thyroid surgery. TCRdb reassembled clones from the PCR reads with MiXCR. Among approximately 24,000 clones, about 23% were seen once, and the ten largest hold about two thirds. Material for sequencing was blood. These receptors originate from a male donor with papillary thyroid cancer or a benign thyroid nodule (not recorded which). Some clones in this sample may be carry-over from other donors' samples.

At least ten counts were recorded for this clone. The chain recombines TRBV27 with TRBJ2-1; possible D gene TRBD1, 6 bases. The CDR3 totals 11 residues. V shed 2 bases and J shed 13 bases, with 9 bases lying between them. Germline values: CDR1 MNHEY, CDR2 SMNVEV (reference sequence). The CDR3 sequence: CASSLLDRQFF. The CDR3 DNA is TGTGCCAGCAGTTTACTGGACAGACAGTTCTTC.

This clone was found many times. CDR3 sequence (DNA): TGTGCCAGCAGCCTTACTAGCTCCTACAATGAGCAGTTCTTC. This encodes CASSLTSSYNEQFF. V usage is TRBV28 and J usage is TRBJ2-1, with D maybe TRBD2 (5 bases). V lost 6 bases, J lost 0 bases, and 9 bases lay in between. The germline gives CDR1 MDHEN, CDR2 SYDVKM. The CDR3 totals 14 residues.

This clone has at least ten counts. The chain is built from TRBV24-1 and TRBJ2-7; D unresolved. CDR1 is KGHDR and CDR2 is SFDVKD in the germline V gene. The CDR3 consists of 14 residues. Trimming shortened V by 1 base and J by 3 bases, and 9 bases separated the two germline ends. This chain's CDR3 is CATSDFGVVYEQYF. The DNA of the CDR3 is TGTGCCACCAGTGATTTCGGTGTGGTCTACGAGCAGTACTTC.

This clone was found many times. The chain carries TRBV2 and TRBJ2-2, with D perhaps matching TRBD1 (6 bases). CDR3 size: 15 residues. V was cut by 6 bases and J by 4 bases, with 15 bases left in between. Germline CDR1 SNHLY, CDR2 FYNNEI. The CDR3: CASSARDISTGELFF. CDR3 nucleotide sequence: TGTGCCAGCAGCGCTAGGGACATCTCCACCGGGGAGCTGTTTTTT.

Of note for this clone: Because the CDR3 is missing its conserved closing phenylalanine or tryptophan, this is likely a read error. No DNA is shown, since the ends of the CDR3 on it are uncertain; the CDR3 is the one TCRdb lists. The J gene is TRBJ2-1, the V gene TRBV24-1; the table assigns TRBD2, which was not confirmed against the DNA. Germline V gene sequence: CDR1 KGHDR, CDR2 SFDVKD. The CDR3 sequence runs 8 residues, both termini included. The CDR3 is CATSDAAG.

This clone was seen just once. For the CDR3, the DNA is TGTGCCAGCAGCTCGGGACAGGGAAAAAGGGCGGGAGACACCGGGGAGCTGTTTTTT. Its translation: CASSSGQGKRAGDTGELFF. The chain combines TRBV11-2 with TRBJ2-2; 9 bases are a match to TRBD1. Looked up from germline, CDR1 is SGHAT and CDR2 is FQNNGV. Trimming took 4 bases from V and 3 from J; bases not matched to a gene: 15. The CDR3 is 19 amino acids. The full variable domain, with the rest looked up from reference TRBV11-2 and TRBJ2-2, is EAGVAQSPRYKIIEKRQSVAFWCNPISGHATLYWYQQILGQGPKLLIQFQNNGVVDDSQLPKDRFSAERLKGVDSTLKIQPAKLEDSAVYLCASSSGQGKRAGDTGELFFGEGSRLTVL.

This chain links TRBV9 with TRBJ1-1, with D possibly being TRBD1 (5 bases). Trimming pared 4 bases from V and 0 bases from J, leaving 7 bases between. This CDR3 region has 13 residues. Germline V gene lookup returns CDR1 SGDLS and CDR2 YYNGEE. In nucleotides, the CDR3 is TGTGCCAGCAGCCAGGGAGTGAACACTGAAGCTTTCTTT. It codes for CASSQGVNTEAFF.

As to this clone: A read error may explain this, as a much larger clone is one base away. The chain is built from TRBV11-2 and TRBJ2-7; no clear D. V was clipped by 3 bases and J by 5 bases, with 11 bases between them. Germline values: CDR1 SGHAT, CDR2 FQNNGV. CDR3 size: 13 residues. This chain's CDR3 is CASSLSVIHEQYF. In DNA form, the CDR3 reads TGTGCCAGCAGCTTGTCAGTGATCCACGAGCAGTACTTC.

This clone was picked up a small number of times. V gene TRBV6-6 combines with J gene TRBJ2-2; 8 bases match TRBD1. Per germline, CDR1 MNHNY and CDR2 SVGAGI (reference sequence). V lost 6 bases and J lost 0; bases outside the gene matches: 6. The CDR3 is made up of 16 amino acids. The CDR3 region has the DNA TGTGCCAGCAGGTACCGGACAGGGACGAACACCGGGGAGCTGTTTTTT. It encodes CASRYRTGTNTGELFF.

This clone was counted at least ten times. The rearrangement links TRBV3-1 to TRBJ2-1, with 10 bases identical to TRBD2. Trimming took 4 bases from V and 12 from J; bases not matched to a gene: 12. The CDR3 sequence is 15 residues long. The V gene's germline CDR1 is LGHDT and CDR2 YNNKEL (reference sequence). CDR3: CASSLGLADPGWQFF. CDR3 coding DNA: TGTGCCAGCAGCCTAGGACTAGCGGACCCCGGGTGGCAGTTCTTC.